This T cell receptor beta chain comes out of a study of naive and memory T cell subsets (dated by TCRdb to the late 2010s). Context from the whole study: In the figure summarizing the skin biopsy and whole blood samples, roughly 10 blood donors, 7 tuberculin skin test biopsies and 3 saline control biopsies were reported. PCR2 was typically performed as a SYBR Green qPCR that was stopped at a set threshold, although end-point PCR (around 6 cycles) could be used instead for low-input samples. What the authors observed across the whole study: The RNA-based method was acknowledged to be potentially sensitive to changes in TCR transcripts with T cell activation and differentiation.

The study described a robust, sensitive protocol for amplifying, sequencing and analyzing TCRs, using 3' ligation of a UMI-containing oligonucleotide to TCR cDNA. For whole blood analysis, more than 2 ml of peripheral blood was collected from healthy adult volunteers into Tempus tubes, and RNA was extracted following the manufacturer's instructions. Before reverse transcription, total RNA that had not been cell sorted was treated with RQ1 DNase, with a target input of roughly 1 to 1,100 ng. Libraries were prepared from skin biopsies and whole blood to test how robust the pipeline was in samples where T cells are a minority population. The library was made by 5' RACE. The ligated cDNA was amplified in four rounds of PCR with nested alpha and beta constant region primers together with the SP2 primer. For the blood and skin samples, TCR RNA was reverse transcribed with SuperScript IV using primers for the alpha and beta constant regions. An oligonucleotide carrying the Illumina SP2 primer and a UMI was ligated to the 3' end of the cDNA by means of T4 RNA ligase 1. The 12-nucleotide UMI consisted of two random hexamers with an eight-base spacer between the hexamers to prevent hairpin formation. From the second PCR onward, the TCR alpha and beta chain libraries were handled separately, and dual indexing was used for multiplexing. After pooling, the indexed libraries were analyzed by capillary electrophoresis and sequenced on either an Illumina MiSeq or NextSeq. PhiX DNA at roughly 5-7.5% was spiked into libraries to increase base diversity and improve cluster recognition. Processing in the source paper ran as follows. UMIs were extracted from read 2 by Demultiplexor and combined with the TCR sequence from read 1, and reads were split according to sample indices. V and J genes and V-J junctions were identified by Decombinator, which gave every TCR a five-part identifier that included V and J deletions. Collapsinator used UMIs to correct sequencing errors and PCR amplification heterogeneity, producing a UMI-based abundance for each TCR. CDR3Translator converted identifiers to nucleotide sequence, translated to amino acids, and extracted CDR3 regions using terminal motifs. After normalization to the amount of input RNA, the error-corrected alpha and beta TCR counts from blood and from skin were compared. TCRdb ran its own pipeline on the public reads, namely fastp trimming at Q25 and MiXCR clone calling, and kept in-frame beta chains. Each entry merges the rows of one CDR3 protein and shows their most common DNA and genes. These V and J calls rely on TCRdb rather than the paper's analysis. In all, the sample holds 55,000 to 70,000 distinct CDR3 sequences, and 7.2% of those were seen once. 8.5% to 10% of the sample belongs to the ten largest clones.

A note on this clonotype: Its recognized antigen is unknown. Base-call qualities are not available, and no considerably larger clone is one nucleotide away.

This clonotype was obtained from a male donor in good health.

Here the CDR3 is given as CASSFRKELEAFF. In nucleotides, the sequence is TGTGCCAGCAGCTTTCGAAAGGAGTTGGAAGCTTTCTTT. This chain joins TRBV11-2 to TRBJ1-1; the D gene is unclear. The germline V gene sets CDR1 to SGHAT and CDR2 to FQNNGV. V is pared back by 3 bases and J by 8 bases, with 13 bases lying between the germline termini. Inclusive of the bounding cysteine and phenylalanine, the CDR3 is 13 residues long. Only the CDR3 region is kept as DNA, spanning 39 bases read in frame from base 1.